What follows is one T cell receptor (beta chain) and its context. The sample is drawn from a study of tissue T cells after allogeneic stem cell transplantation. The V gene's germline CDR1 is SGDLS and CDR2 YYNGEE. The CDR3 loop spans 15 amino acids. Trimming left V 4 bases short and J 10 bases short, with 18 bases between. Repertoires were generated with immunoSEQ multiplex PCR, while TCRdb's copy carries only in-frame clones and drops some. The sample gives about 6,300 clones, about 73% of which show up once; roughly 7% is in the top ten. The material was tissue from the rectum, obtained at autopsy. The clonotype comes from a woman aged 18 to 49 with breast cancer. This sequence joins TRBV9 and TRBJ1-6, with D possibly TRBD1 on 5 matching bases. The DNA for the CDR3 is TGTGCCAGCAGCCCGGCCTGGCTCCGGGGCTCACCCCTCCACTTT. Protein sequence: CASSPAWLRGSPLHF.